The next 20 T cell receptor beta chains were all read from a single sample in a study of blood T cells in healthy people across ages. Using a J-beta primer mix together with a sample-barcoded 5' primer, a second PCR was run for roughly 6 to 11 cycles. TCRdb re-derived calls from the 5' RACE reads in MiXCR, one entry per CDR3 protein. In the table there are fewer than 950,000 distinct CDR3 sequences, around 34% of which are singletons. The specimen was blood. The source of these receptors is a man younger than 35 in good health.

The chain couples TRBV5-1 to TRBJ2-3; D perhaps matches TRBD1 (6 bases). The V and J ends lost 0 bases and 5 bases respectively, with 10 bases between them. The CDR3 is 14 residues long. The germline gives CDR1 SGHRS, CDR2 YFSETQ. The CDR3: CASSLGGPQDTQYF. Written as DNA, the CDR3 is TGCGCCAGCAGCTTGGGGGGGCCACAAGATACGCAGTATTTT. The variable domain in full, with the rest retrieved from reference TRBV5-1 and TRBJ2-3, is KAGVTQTPRYLIKTRGQQVTLSCSPISGHRSVSWYQQTPGQGLQFLFEYFSETQRNKGNFPGRFSGRQFSNSRSEMNVSTLELGDSALYLCASSLGGPQDTQYFGPGTRLTVL.

V usage is TRBV7-2 and J usage is TRBJ1-2, with a weak D call TRBD1 (6 bases). Germline CDR1 and CDR2: SGHTA and FQGNSA. The CDR3 is 15 residues long. The V end lost 4 bases, the J end lost 1 base, and 13 bases lay between the germline ends. DNA of the CDR3: TGTGCCAGCAGCTGGGGAACAGGGCATAACTATGGCTACACCTTC. Protein sequence: CASSWGTGHNYGYTF.

This clonotype has just a few counts. The chain joins TRBV24-1 to TRBJ1-2, with 8 nucleotides matching TRBD1. Germline CDR1 KGHDR, CDR2 SFDVKD. Trimming removed 4 bases from V and 7 bases from J; junction bases left unmatched: 4. The CDR3 loop spans 13 amino acids. In DNA, the CDR3 is TGTGCCACCAGTGAGGGGACAGGCGGTGGCTACACCTTC. Protein sequence: CATSEGTGGGYTF.

The sample holds a few counts of this clonotype. This chain links TRBV4-3 with TRBJ2-7; D tentatively fits TRBD1 or TRBD2 (5 bases each). CDR3 size: 15 residues. Trimming took 4 bases from V and 5 from J, leaving 18 bases between them. Germline V lookup: CDR1 LGHNA, CDR2 YSLEER. CDR3 protein: CASSPGALGIDEQYF. The CDR3 coding sequence is TGCGCCAGCAGCCCCGGGGCCCTAGGGATTGACGAGCAGTACTTC.

This clonotype has just a few counts. The chain couples TRBV12-3 or TRBV12-4 to TRBJ1-1; D unresolved. Trimming shortened V by 7 bases and J by 1 base, and 10 bases separated the two germline ends. The CDR3 extends over 13 amino acids. The CDR3, as DNA: TGTGCCAGCACTAAGGGTCCGAACACTGAAGCTTTCTTT. This sequence encodes CASTKGPNTEAFF.

The J gene is TRBJ2-1, the V gene TRBV4-3; D gene uncertain. Trimming stripped 0 bases from V and 0 bases from J, with 9 bases between. There are 16 residues in the CDR3. CDR1 and CDR2 (germline): LGHNA, YSLEER. The CDR3 region has the DNA TGCGCCAGCAGCCAAGAAGACCCAAGCTCCTACAATGAGCAGTTCTTC. Protein product: CASSQEDPSSYNEQFF.

The chain combines TRBV4-1 with TRBJ2-4, with D unresolved. The J call is uncertain, as TRBJ2-7 better fits the DNA end. The germline gives CDR1 MGHRA, CDR2 YSYEKL. This CDR3 region has 13 residues. The CDR3 protein is CASSQDIGSEQYF. The CDR3 DNA follows: TGCGCCAGCAGCCAAGATATAGGTAGCGAGCAGTACTTC.

Details on this clonotype: Since a much larger clone is just one base distant, this may be a read error. The rearrangement uses TRBV12-3 or TRBV12-4 and TRBJ2-7, with D tentatively TRBD1 (5 bases). The CDR3 sequence is 13 residues long. Trimming left V 6 bases short and J 4 bases short, with 13 bases between. For the CDR3, the DNA is TGTGCCAGCAGCGTGAATACAGGTTACGAGCAGTACTTC. Its protein is CASSVNTGYEQYF.

The J gene is TRBJ2-5, the V gene TRBV6-1, with D unresolved. TRBJ2-7 matches the DNA end more closely, so the J call is doubtful. This CDR3 contains 15 residues. Germline V CDR1 and CDR2: MNHNS, SASEGT. The CDR3 sequence is CASREEKDANFEQYF. The DNA of the CDR3 is TGTGCCAGCAGAGAGGAGAAGGACGCAAACTTCGAGCAGTACTTC.

This rearrangement joins TRBV20-1 to TRBJ1-1, with D possibly TRBD1 on 6 matching bases. The V gene's germline CDR1 is DFQATT and CDR2 SNEGSKA (reference sequence). The CDR3 runs 14 residues. The ends were cut back, 6 bases at V and 1 base at J, with 15 bases in the middle. The CDR3 region has the DNA TGCAGTGCCCTAGATGGGGGGGCGAACACTGAAGCTTTCTTT. Residues: CSALDGGANTEAFF.

The V gene is TRBV7-2, the J gene TRBJ1-2; possibly TRBD1 for D (6 bases). The CDR3 covers 18 residues. V lost 5 bases to trimming and J lost 1 base, with 23 bases between them. CDR1 SGHTA and CDR2 FQGNSA come from the germline V gene. CDR3 region: CASSGRGGGASSNYGYTF. In DNA form, the CDR3 reads TGTGCCAGCAGCGGGAGAGGCGGGGGCGCCTCAAGTAACTATGGCTACACCTTC.

The V gene is TRBV14, the J gene TRBJ1-2, with D unclear. The CDR3 is 12 amino acids. CDR1 and CDR2 (germline): SGHDN, FVKESK. Between the trimmed V and J ends, which lost 4 bases and 8 bases, there was a span of 11 bases. In DNA form, the CDR3 reads TGTGCCAGCAGCCTACATACGGAGGGCTACACCTTC. Translation: CASSLHTEGYTF.

This chain connects TRBV20-1 to TRBJ2-3; 10 nucleotides match TRBD2. The junction had 4 bases not matched to a gene; V was cut back by 2 bases and J by 5 bases. This CDR3 region has 14 residues. Germline V CDR1 and CDR2: DFQATT, SNEGSKA (reference sequence). CDR3 in DNA: TGCAGTGCTAGACAGCGGGGGGGCTTAGATACGCAGTATTTT. Amino acid sequence: CSARQRGGLDTQYF.

The V call is TRBV20-1, the J call TRBJ2-3, with D uncertain. Trimming cost V 6 bases and J 0 bases, with 13 bases left between them. There are 14 residues in the CDR3. Germline CDR1 and CDR2: DFQATT and SNEGSKA (reference sequence). The CDR3: CSAAVALSTDTQYF. The CDR3 DNA is TGCAGTGCCGCAGTCGCTCTCAGCACAGATACGCAGTATTTT.

This chain uses TRBV28 with TRBJ1-1; D is unclear. V gave up 7 bases and J gave up 1 base, with 13 bases separating them. Per the germline V gene, CDR1 is MDHEN and CDR2 is SYDVKM. The CDR3 covers 14 residues. The CDR3, as DNA: TGTGCCAGCACGCGGTCCGGGAGGAACACTGAAGCTTTCTTT. It codes for CASTRSGRNTEAFF.

This clonotype has at least ten counts. The chain carries TRBV5-1 and TRBJ2-3; 7 bases align to TRBD1. This CDR3 region has 14 residues. Germline CDR1 is SGHRS and CDR2 is YFSETQ. V shed 0 bases and J 4 bases; nucleotides not matched to a gene: 2. CDR3 sequence reads: CASSLVQGADTQYF. CDR3 coding DNA: TGCGCCAGCAGCTTGGTCCAGGGGGCAGATACGCAGTATTTT.

This clonotype was counted many times. The chain has TRBV12-3 or TRBV12-4 and TRBJ1-5; TRBD1 might be the D (5 bases). This CDR3 is built from 14 residues. The V end was cut by 2 bases, the J end by 4 bases, with 9 bases between. The DNA of the CDR3 is TGTGCCAGCAGTTTACAAGGGGTAAATCAGCCCCAGCATTTT. It yields the protein CASSLQGVNQPQHF.

The rearrangement uses TRBV7-2 and TRBJ2-3; 9 bases map to TRBD1. V was pared by 5 bases and J by 4 bases, with 7 bases of the junction left unmatched. Germline CDR1 SGHTA, CDR2 FQGNSA. This CDR3 has 15 residues. The CDR3 DNA reads as TGTGCCAGCAGCAGGGGACAGGGTGGTTCAGATACGCAGTATTTT. It encodes CASSRGQGGSDTQYF.

Ten or more counts support this clonotype. This chain connects TRBV6-5 to TRBJ2-6; TRBD1 is a possible D gene (5 bases). CDR3 length: 15 residues. The V end lost 2 bases, the J end lost 2 bases, and 7 bases lay between the germline ends. CDR1 and CDR2 from the germline V gene are MNHEY and SVGAGI. The CDR3 DNA is TGTGCCAGCAGTTACGTACAGGCTGGGGCCAACGTCCTGACTTTC. Translation gives CASSYVQAGANVLTF.

V usage is TRBV7-2 and J usage is TRBJ2-7; 9 bases fit TRBD2. Gene TRBJ2-5 matches the end of the DNA better, so the J call may be wrong. Germline V lookup: CDR1 SGHTA, CDR2 FQGNSA. This CDR3 is 15 amino acids long. CDR3 region: CASSLDSGSGKTQYF. In DNA, the CDR3 is TGTGCCAGCAGCTTGGATAGCGGGAGTGGAAAGACCCAGTACTTC.